The 10 T cell receptor beta chains presented below share a single source sample, sequenced in a study of shared clonotypes between healthy human individuals. Data came from immunoSEQ multiplex PCR; TCRdb stores just in-frame clones and leaves some out. The sample records about 2 million clones, approximately 94% being singletons. It was CD45RO-negative cells, positively selected for CCR7, that made up naive CD8 cells, with terminally differentiated effector memory CD45RA+ cells excluded. Sequencing was performed on naive CD8+ T cells sorted from blood. All receptors come from a man aged 18 to 29 in good health.

CDR3 DNA sequence: TGCAGCGTTGAAGGTGGGGGCGTTGTCAGGGGATCCTACAATGAGCAGTTCTTC. It is translated as CSVEGGGVVRGSYNEQFF. The chain joins TRBV29-1 to TRBJ2-1; D may be TRBD1 (6 bases). Germline CDR1 reads SQVTM; CDR2 reads ANQGSEA. V lost 1 base, J lost 1 base, and 20 bases lay in between. This CDR3 is 18 amino acids long.

This clone was picked up one time. The rearrangement links TRBV6-5 to TRBJ1-2, with D perhaps TRBD1 (6 bases). The CDR3 length is 12 residues. CDR1 and CDR2 (germline): MNHEY, SVGAGI. V shed 8 bases and J shed 8 bases, with 15 bases lying between them. The CDR3 here is CASEGVSGGYTF. Here the CDR3 DNA reads TGTGCCAGCGAGGGGGTCTCCGGCGGCTACACCTTC.

The gene calls are TRBV7-9 and TRBJ1-2; no definite D call. With 2 bases removed from V and 4 bases from J, the gap between germline ends came to 14 bases. The length of the CDR3 is 15 residues. CDR1 and CDR2 from the germline V gene are SEHNR and FQNEAQ (reference sequence). The CDR3 coding sequence is TGTGCCAGCAGCTTATCTGACGGTCCGATCTATGGCTACACCTTC. Translation: CASSLSDGPIYGYTF.

In DNA, the CDR3 is TGTGCCAGCAGCTTAGGCGGGGTTACCTTTAACGAGCAGTACTTC. This sequence encodes CASSLGGVTFNEQYF. V gene TRBV11-1 combines with J gene TRBJ2-7, with a weak D call TRBD2 (6 bases). Germline lookup yields CDR1 SGHAT and CDR2 FQDESV (reference sequence). The ends were cut back, 1 base at V and 5 bases at J, with 15 bases in the middle. The CDR3 sequence is 15 residues long.

On this clone itself: This sample includes further DNA sequences coding for the same CDR3. This chain joins TRBV5-4 and TRBJ2-3; tentatively, D is TRBD2 (6 bases). The V end lost 2 bases, the J end lost 0 bases, and 10 bases lay between the germline ends. CDR3 length: 15 amino acids. Germline V gives CDR1 SGHNT, CDR2 YYREEE (reference sequence). The CDR3: CASSLEGGSTDTQYF. Written as DNA, the CDR3 is TGTGCCAGCAGCTTAGAGGGAGGAAGCACAGATACGCAGTATTTT.

The CDR3 is CATSRSKEGSYNSPLHF. DNA of the CDR3: TGTGCCACCAGCAGATCCAAGGAAGGATCCTATAATTCACCCCTCCACTTT. The chain uses TRBV15 and TRBJ1-6; no clear D. V lost 2 bases and J lost 1, with 12 bases in between. This CDR3 has 17 residues. CDR1 is LNHNV, CDR2 YYDKDF, per germline (reference sequence).

V gene TRBV6-5 combines with J gene TRBJ2-2, with D maybe TRBD2 (5 bases). Germline V gene data show CDR1 as MNHEY and CDR2 as SVGAGI. The CDR3 contains 12 residues. The V and J ends lost 8 bases and 4 bases respectively, with 8 bases between them. The CDR3 DNA follows: TGTGCCAGCCTAGGAGGCACCGGGGAGCTGTTTTTT. Encoded protein: CASLGGTGELFF.

This clone was seen just once. This chain links TRBV4-1 with TRBJ1-1, with 7 bases aligning to TRBD1. The J segment lost 6 bases and the V segment lost 3 bases, leaving 16 bases of the junction unmatched. The CDR3 loop spans 17 amino acids. CDR1 is MGHRA, CDR2 YSYEKL, per germline. The CDR3 nucleotides read TGCGCCAGCAGCCACACGCTACAGATGGGACAGTCGCCTGAAGCTTTCTTT. This codes for CASSHTLQMGQSPEAFF.

The genes are TRBV4-1 and TRBJ2-5; 7 positions agree with TRBD1. J was trimmed by 5 bases and V by 9 bases; bases with no gene match: 9. Germline values: CDR1 MGHRA, CDR2 YSYEKL. The CDR3 consists of 13 residues. The CDR3 is CASGRGPGETQYF. DNA for the CDR3: TGCGCCAGTGGAAGGGGGCCCGGGGAGACCCAGTACTTC.

As concerns this clone: At the DNA level, this CDR3 is encoded by other sequences in the same sample as well. V gene TRBV9 combines with J gene TRBJ1-2; D is ambiguous. The CDR3 extends over 12 amino acids. V lost 3 bases and J 4 bases, leaving 7 bases between the germline ends. Germline V gene data show CDR1 as SGDLS and CDR2 as YYNGEE. CDR3 loop: CASSGRFYGYTF. The CDR3 DNA follows: TGTGCCAGCAGCGGTCGATTCTATGGCTACACCTTC.